Following are 5 T cell receptor beta chains from one sample sequenced in a study of glioma-infiltrating T cells after dendritic cell vaccination. Measured with immunoSEQ multiplex PCR; TCRdb has only the in-frame clones, and not every one. Among over 80,000 clones listed, roughly 90% were seen once. Sample: blood, taken before dendritic cell vaccination. These receptor sequences come from a human donor with glioblastoma.

V gene TRBV30 combines with J gene TRBJ2-5; D is perhaps TRBD1 (6 bases). This CDR3 comprises 15 residues. Per the germline V gene, CDR1 is GTSNPN and CDR2 is SVGIG (reference sequence). Between the trimmed V and J ends, which lost 3 bases and 5 bases, there was a span of 19 bases. This CDR3 is CAWSLRGHPWETQYF. The CDR3 nucleotides read TGTGCCTGGAGCCTTCGGGGACACCCCTGGGAGACCCAGTACTTC.

This chain uses TRBV7-9 with TRBJ2-5, with 9 nucleotides matching TRBD1. The V gene end was trimmed by 0 bases and the J gene end by 5 bases; junction bases not matched to a gene: 7. Germline V CDR1 and CDR2: SEHNR, FQNEAQ (reference sequence). The CDR3 totals 16 residues. The CDR3 DNA reads as TGTGCCAGCAGCTTAGCCGCGACAGGGGGGTTGGAGACCCAGTACTTC. Translation gives CASSLAATGGLETQYF.

The rearrangement links TRBV5-1 to TRBJ2-7; 9 bases match TRBD2. Germline CDR1 is SGHRS and CDR2 is YFSETQ. V lost 4 bases, J lost 3 bases, and 8 bases stayed unmatched. The CDR3 contains 15 residues. The chain's CDR3 is CASSPQTSGSYEQYF. The DNA of the CDR3 is TGCGCCAGCAGCCCTCAGACTAGCGGAAGCTACGAGCAGTACTTC.

The genes are TRBV7-2 and TRBJ2-5; 8 bases match TRBD1. CDR3 size: 13 residues. The junction had 5 bases not matched to a gene; V was cut back by 7 bases and J by 4 bases. Germline values: CDR1 SGHTA, CDR2 FQGNSA. The CDR3 nucleotides are TGTGCCAGCAACCGGGGACAGGCAGAGACCCAGTACTTC. This sequence encodes CASNRGQAETQYF. The whole variable domain, filled in from reference TRBV7-2 and TRBJ2-5, reads GAGVSQSPSNKVTEKGKDVELRCDPISGHTALYWYRQSLGQGLEFLIYFQGNSAPDKSGLPSDRFSAERTGGSVSTLTIQRTQQEDSAVYLCASNRGQAETQYFGPGTRLLVL.

This clone was picked up one time. The chain combines TRBV30 with TRBJ2-3, with D maybe TRBD2 (6 bases). Trimming cost V 0 bases and J 4 bases, with 11 bases left between them. The germline V gene encodes CDR1 GTSNPN and CDR2 SVGIG (reference sequence). The CDR3 consists of 14 residues. CDR3 sequence (DNA): TGTGCCTGGAGTGTAGGGCGGGGTGCAGATACGCAGTATTTT. It translates to CAWSVGRGADTQYF.